Given below is one TCR beta chain in context. Its antigen is undetermined. This sample is part of a study of OX40 agonist ivuxolimab in advanced cancers. On the study more broadly: Partial responses were observed in three patients, of whom one had hepatocellular carcinoma and two had cutaneous melanoma. Overall study findings and caveats: Also present in some nonresponders was a low level of normalized T-cell clonal expansion. Determination of antigen specificity was not performed for the expanded peripheral T cells. At 0.1 to 3.0 mg/kg, clonal expansion of CD4+ and CD8+ blood T cells had occurred by week 6.

Data came from immunoSEQ multiplex PCR; TCRdb stores just in-frame clones and leaves some out. The data show tens of thousands of clones, 85% to 95% seen once. With V trimmed by 4 bases and J by 4 bases, 3 bases remained unmatched. The CDR3 covers 12 residues. Germline values: CDR1 GTSNPN, CDR2 SVGIG (reference sequence). This sequence was found in an adult with an advanced solid tumor such as melanoma, head and neck, liver or kidney cancer. Sequencing was performed on CD4+ or CD8+ T cells sorted from blood, taken in a trial of the OX40 agonist ivuxolimab. The genes are TRBV30 and TRBJ2-5; 7 nucleotides align to TRBD1. This chain's CDR3 is CAWTGGTETQYF. The CDR3 DNA reads as TGTGCCTGGACAGGGGGAACAGAGACCCAGTACTTC.